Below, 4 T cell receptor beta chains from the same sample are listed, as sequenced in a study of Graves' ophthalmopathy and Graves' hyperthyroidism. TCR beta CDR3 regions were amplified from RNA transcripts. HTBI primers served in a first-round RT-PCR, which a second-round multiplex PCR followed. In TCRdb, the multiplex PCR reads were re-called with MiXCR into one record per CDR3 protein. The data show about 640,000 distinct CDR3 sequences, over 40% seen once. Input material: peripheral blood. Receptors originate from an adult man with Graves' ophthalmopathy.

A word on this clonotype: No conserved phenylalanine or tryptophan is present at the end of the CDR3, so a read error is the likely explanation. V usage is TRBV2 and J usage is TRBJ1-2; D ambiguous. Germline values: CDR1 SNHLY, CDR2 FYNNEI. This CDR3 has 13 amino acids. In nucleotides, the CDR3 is TGTGCCAGGGAGAGAGGGATGGTCTATTGCTACACCCTC. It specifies CARERGMVYCYTL.

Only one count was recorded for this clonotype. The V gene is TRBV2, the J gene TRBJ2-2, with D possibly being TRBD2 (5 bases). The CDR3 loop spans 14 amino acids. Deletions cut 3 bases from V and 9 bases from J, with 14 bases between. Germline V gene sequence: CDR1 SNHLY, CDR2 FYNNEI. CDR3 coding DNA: TGTGCCAGCAGTGACGAGCTAGGGAGAAGGGAGCTGTTTTTT. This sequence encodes CASSDELGRRELFF.

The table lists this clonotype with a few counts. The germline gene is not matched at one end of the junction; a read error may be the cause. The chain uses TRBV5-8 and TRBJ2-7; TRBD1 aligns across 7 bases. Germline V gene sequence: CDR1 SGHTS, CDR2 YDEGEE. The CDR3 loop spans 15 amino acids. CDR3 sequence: CASSPDDRQGREQYF. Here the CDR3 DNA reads TGCGCCAGCAGCCCAGACGATAGACAGGGCCGCGAGCAGTACTTC.

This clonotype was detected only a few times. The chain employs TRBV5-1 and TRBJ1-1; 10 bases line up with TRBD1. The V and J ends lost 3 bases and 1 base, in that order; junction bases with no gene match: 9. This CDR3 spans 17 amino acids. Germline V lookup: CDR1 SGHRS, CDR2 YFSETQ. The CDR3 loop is CASSSRDRGLSNTEAFF. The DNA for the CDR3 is TGCGCCAGCAGCTCCCGGGACAGGGGTCTCTCGAACACTGAAGCTTTCTTT. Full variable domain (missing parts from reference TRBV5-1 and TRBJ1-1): KAGVTQTPRYLIKTRGQQVTLSCSPISGHRSVSWYQQTPGQGLQFLFEYFSETQRNKGNFPGRFSGRQFSNSRSEMNVSTLELGDSALYLCASSSRDRGLSNTEAFFGQGTRLTVV.